These 21 T cell receptor beta chains were sequenced from one sample in a study of T-cell reconstitution after alpha-beta-depleted transplantation in children. The library targeted TCRbeta and was prepared with unique molecular identifiers. One entry per CDR3 protein, called by TCRdb with MiXCR from the PCR reads. The table shows about 230,000 distinct CDR3 sequences, with 8% to 10% occurring only once. Sample: PBMCs from the stem cell graft donor, taken from the stem cell graft. These TCRs come from a human donor who donated a stem cell graft to a child with acute lymphoblastic leukemia.

This rearrangement joins TRBV19 to TRBJ2-1; the match to TRBD2 covers 7 bases. This CDR3 is built from 12 residues. From germline, CDR1 is LNHDA and CDR2 SQIVND (reference sequence). V was pared by 7 bases and J by 8 bases, with 5 bases of the junction left unmatched. DNA for the CDR3: TGTGCCAGTAAAGAAGCGGGGTATGAGCAGTTCTTC. Its protein is CASKEAGYEQFF.

Many counts were recorded for this clonotype. The V gene is TRBV14, the J gene TRBJ2-1; no reliable D call. Looked up from germline, CDR1 is SGHDN and CDR2 is FVKESK. V was pared by 5 bases and J by 2 bases, with 7 bases between. This CDR3 region has 13 residues. The CDR3 coding sequence is TGTGCCAGCAGCACTGGACCCTACAATGAGCAGTTCTTC. Its translation: CASSTGPYNEQFF. Combining the CDR3 with reference TRBV14 and TRBJ2-1 gives the whole variable domain EAGVTQFPSHSVIEKGQTVTLRCDPISGHDNLYWYRRVMGKEIKFLLHFVKESKQDESGMPNNRFLAERTGGTYSTLKVQPAELEDSGVYFCASSTGPYNEQFFGPGTRLTVL.

This chain links TRBV18 with TRBJ2-4; no clear D. This CDR3 has 14 residues. The germline CDR1 and CDR2 sequences are KGHSH and LQKENI. Trimming shortened V by 6 bases and J by 0 bases, and 9 bases separated the two germline ends. The CDR3: CASSSEAAKNIQYF. DNA of the CDR3: TGTGCCAGCTCTTCCGAGGCAGCCAAAAACATTCAGTACTTC.

This clonotype was seen at least ten times. This chain connects TRBV7-2 to TRBJ1-6; D uncertain. Germline V lookup: CDR1 SGHTA, CDR2 FQGNSA. The CDR3 spans 13 residues. V was shortened by 0 bases and J by 10 bases, with 7 bases between the two germline ends. The CDR3 nucleotides read TGTGCCAGCAGCTTAGCACGCGAGTCACCCCTCCACTTT. This sequence encodes CASSLARESPLHF.

This clonotype was seen at least ten times. The CDR3 DNA is TGCAGTGCTAGTGATCTCGCTGTGGCGGGAGGAAGCACAGATACGCAGTATTTT. It yields the protein CSASDLAVAGGSTDTQYF. This chain joins TRBV20-1 and TRBJ2-3, with TRBD2 matching 8 bases. From germline, CDR1 is DFQATT and CDR2 SNEGSKA (reference sequence). The CDR3 runs 18 residues. V was pared by 3 bases and J by 0 bases, with 14 bases of the junction left unmatched.

This clonotype was counted many times. The CDR3 here is CASSQFDTQYF. The DNA of the CDR3 is TGTGCCAGCAGCCAATTCGATACGCAGTATTTT. The V and J genes are TRBV14 and TRBJ2-3; no clear D. Germline V CDR1 and CDR2: SGHDN, FVKESK. V lost 2 bases, J lost 6 bases, and 3 bases lay in between. This CDR3 has 11 residues.

Turning to this clonotype: A much larger clone lies one base from this, so it may be a read error. No conserved phenylalanine or tryptophan is present at the end of the CDR3, so a read error is the likely explanation. The chain combines TRBV2 with TRBJ2-5; D is uncertain. CDR3 length: 12 residues. Trimming removed 3 bases at V and 4 bases at J, with 6 bases between. Germline V lookup: CDR1 SNHLY, CDR2 FYNNEI. CDR3 residues: CASSDLRETQYV. The DNA of the CDR3 is TGTGCCAGCAGTGACTTGCGAGAGACCCAGTACGTC.

The table lists this clonotype with many counts. This chain uses TRBV6-2 or TRBV6-3 with TRBJ2-7, with 12 bases aligning to TRBD1. The germline V gene has CDR1 MNHEY and CDR2 SVGEGT. V lost 6 bases and J lost 2; bases outside the gene matches: 5. The CDR3 has 15 amino acids. The CDR3 DNA is TGTGCCAGCAGATCGGGACAGGGGGCCGCCTACGAGCAGTACTTC. This encodes CASRSGQGAAYEQYF.

V gene TRBV5-1 combines with J gene TRBJ1-1; D unresolved. Germline assignment: CDR1 SGHRS and CDR2 YFSETQ. Trimming removed 4 bases from V and 3 bases from J, with 22 bases in between. This CDR3 comprises 17 residues. CDR3: CASSQMAAAVVDTEAFF. CDR3 in DNA: TGCGCCAGCAGCCAAATGGCGGCAGCCGTGGTCGACACTGAAGCTTTCTTT.

A few counts support this clonotype. The chain uses TRBV30 and TRBJ2-5; no clear D. V lost 2 bases, J lost 5 bases, and 9 bases lay in between. Germline assignment: CDR1 GTSNPN and CDR2 SVGIG (reference sequence). The CDR3 runs to 12 residues. DNA of the CDR3: TGTGCCTGGAGTCCATCGAGGGAGACCCAGTACTTC. Its protein product is CAWSPSRETQYF.

This clonotype was recorded at least ten times. This chain uses TRBV12-3 or TRBV12-4 with TRBJ1-2; no clear D gene. The germline V and J ends were trimmed by 6 bases and 2 bases, with 10 bases remaining between them. The CDR3 sequence is 13 residues long. The CDR3 DNA sequence: TGTGCCAGCAGCGGACGGACGAACTATGGCTACACCTTC. It specifies CASSGRTNYGYTF.

The chain joins TRBV29-1 to TRBJ2-3; TRBD2 is a possible D gene (5 bases). From germline, CDR1 is SQVTM and CDR2 ANQGSEA. Trimming cost V 2 bases and J 6 bases, with 12 bases left between them. This CDR3 has 13 amino acids. This chain's CDR3 is CSVEFSGRDTQYF. The CDR3 coding sequence is TGCAGCGTTGAATTCAGCGGTCGGGATACGCAGTATTTT.

This clonotype showed up just a few times. Mismatch with germline at one junction end may stem from a read error. The J gene is TRBJ2-5, the V gene TRBV12-3 or TRBV12-4; TRBD2 is a possible D gene (7 bases). The CDR3 contains 12 residues. The CDR3 sequence: CASSSSRGGSDF. The CDR3 nucleotides are TGTGCCAGCAGTTCGAGTAGGGGGGGTTCGGACTTC.

The chain couples TRBV20-1 to TRBJ2-1; 11 nucleotides align to TRBD2. J lost 6 bases, V lost 5 bases, and 9 bases had no gene match. Germline V gene data show CDR1 as DFQATT and CDR2 as SNEGSKA (reference sequence). This CDR3 has 15 amino acids. CDR3 residues: CSALTSGGWFNEQFF. CDR3 in DNA: TGCAGTGCTTTAACTAGCGGGGGATGGTTCAATGAGCAGTTCTTC.

This clonotype was recorded a few times. This chain links TRBV7-2 with TRBJ2-5, with a possible D match to TRBD2 (5 bases). The CDR3 is made up of 13 amino acids. V lost 4 bases to trimming and J lost 5 bases, with 11 bases between them. The germline V gene encodes CDR1 SGHTA and CDR2 FQGNSA. The CDR3 loop is CASSWLQRETQYF. The CDR3 DNA follows: TGTGCCAGCAGCTGGTTGCAGCGGGAGACCCAGTACTTC.

This clonotype appeared a few times. This rearrangement joins TRBV29-1 to TRBJ2-7; 9 bases line up with TRBD1. V gave up 7 bases and J gave up 0 bases; unmatched junction bases: 13. Germline V lookup: CDR1 SQVTM, CDR2 ANQGSEA. This CDR3 spans 16 amino acids. CDR3 in amino acids: CSAELGTGFSSYEQYF. In DNA form, the CDR3 reads TGCAGCGCAGAGCTCGGGACAGGGTTTTCCTCCTACGAGCAGTACTTC.

This clonotype was detected ten times or more. V is TRBV7-9 and J is TRBJ1-2; TRBD1 aligns across 7 bases. The CDR3 totals 15 residues. In germline, CDR1 is SEHNR, CDR2 FQNEAQ (reference sequence). With 2 bases clipped from V and 8 bases from J, the junction kept 11 bases outside the gene matches. The DNA for the CDR3 is TGTGCCAGCAGCTTAACACAGGGGTCCCTTGACGGCTACACCTTC. It yields the protein CASSLTQGSLDGYTF. The entire variable domain, with the rest obtained from reference TRBV7-9 and TRBJ1-2, is as follows: DTGVSQNPRHKITKRGQNVTFRCDPISEHNRLYWYRQTLGQGPEFLTYFQNEAQLEKSRLLSDRFSAERPKGSFSTLEIQRTEQGDSAMYLCASSLTQGSLDGYTFGSGTRLTVV.

This clonotype was seen many times. This chain connects TRBV20-1 to TRBJ2-7, with D possibly TRBD2 on 6 matching bases. The CDR3 is made up of 14 amino acids. Germline V gives CDR1 DFQATT, CDR2 SNEGSKA (reference sequence). V lost 3 bases and J 0 bases, leaving 12 bases between the germline ends. CDR3 sequence: CSASGDLRSYEQYF. The CDR3 bases are TGCAGTGCTAGTGGGGACTTACGCTCCTACGAGCAGTACTTC.

Ten or more counts support this clonotype. This chain links TRBV5-5 with TRBJ1-2, with a tentative D call TRBD1 (6 bases). V lost 0 bases and J lost 8, with 11 bases in between. From germline, CDR1 is SGHKS and CDR2 YYEKEE (reference sequence). CDR3 length: 13 residues. This chain's CDR3 is CASSLVTGRGYTF. The CDR3 DNA sequence: TGTGCCAGCAGCTTGGTTACAGGGAGAGGCTACACCTTC.

This clonotype showed up just a few times. The chain recombines TRBV6-1 with TRBJ1-1; D gene ambiguous. Germline V gene data show CDR1 as MNHNS and CDR2 as SASEGT. This CDR3 region has 12 residues. V lost 6 bases and J lost 5, with 10 bases in between. The CDR3 region is CASRNGWTEAFF. The CDR3 DNA is TGTGCCAGCAGAAACGGGTGGACTGAAGCTTTCTTT.

This clonotype was seen ten or more times. This sequence joins TRBV5-1 and TRBJ2-1; 10 positions agree with TRBD2. This CDR3 region has 14 residues. CDR1 SGHRS and CDR2 YFSETQ come from the germline V gene. The V and J ends lost 5 bases and 9 bases, in that order; junction bases with no gene match: 8. CDR3 DNA: TGCGCCAGCAGTATGTTCGGACTAGCGGCTGAGCAGTTCTTC. It specifies CASSMFGLAAEQFF.